These 27 T cell receptor beta chains were sequenced from one sample in a study of cytomegalovirus exposure and HLA in healthy donors. The primer mix had 60 Vbeta and 13 Jbeta primers. Libraries were prepared by immunoSEQ multiplex PCR; TCRdb keeps only in-frame clonotypes and omits some of them. Found here are more than 150,000 clones, approximately 80% of them singletons; the top ten hold about 1.5%. The sample consisted of PBMCs. All receptors derive from a male donor in good health and CMV-seronegative.

The rearrangement uses TRBV5-6 and TRBJ1-5, with TRBD1 matching 7 bases. J lost 5 bases, V lost 4 bases, and 6 bases had no gene match. CDR3 length: 14 residues. The germline CDR1 and CDR2 sequences are SGHDT and YYEEEE. The CDR3 sequence: CASSQGGNHQPQHF. CDR3 DNA sequence: TGTGCCAGCAGCCAGGGGGGCAACCATCAGCCCCAGCATTTT.

The genes are TRBV7-8 and TRBJ1-1; D is unresolved. Germline V gene lookup returns CDR1 SGHVS and CDR2 FQNEAQ. Trimming removed 4 bases from V and 2 bases from J, with 8 bases in between. CDR3 size: 13 residues. CDR3 residues: CASSSYGNTEAFF. As DNA, the CDR3 is TGTGCCAGCAGCTCGTACGGTAACACTGAAGCTTTCTTT.

The V gene is TRBV10-2, the J gene TRBJ2-3; perhaps TRBD2 as D (7 bases). V was trimmed by 11 bases and J by 5 bases, leaving 23 bases between them. The CDR3 covers 15 residues. Germline lookup yields CDR1 WSHSY and CDR2 SAAADI. The CDR3 nucleotides are TGCGCCGCCCTAAGTCCGGGGGGCCCGGAAGATACGCAGTATTTT. Protein: CAALSPGGPEDTQYF.

V and J are TRBV28 and TRBJ2-2; D is possibly TRBD2 (5 bases). Trimming removed 6 bases from V and 6 bases from J, with 17 bases in between. The CDR3 has 15 amino acids. Germline values: CDR1 MDHEN, CDR2 SYDVKM. The CDR3 sequence is CASSTGIRVAGELFF. CDR3 nucleotide sequence: TGTGCCAGCAGCACCGGGATTCGGGTCGCCGGGGAGCTGTTTTTT.

The chain couples TRBV4-3 to TRBJ1-1, with D possibly matching TRBD1 (5 bases). Germline values: CDR1 LGHNA, CDR2 YSLEER. CDR3 length: 15 amino acids. The ends were cut back, 0 bases at V and 5 bases at J, with 13 bases in the middle. CDR3 coding DNA: TGCGCCAGCAGCCAAGAATTTACGGGGGGGACTGAAGCTTTCTTT. It encodes CASSQEFTGGTEAFF.

Only one count was recorded for this clone. CDR3 residues: CASSSPRVGQKYGYTF. For the CDR3, the DNA is TGTGCCAGCAGCAGCCCTCGAGTGGGACAGAAATATGGCTACACCTTC. The gene calls are TRBV11-2 and TRBJ1-2, with 7 bases matching TRBD1. Germline loops: CDR1 SGHAT, CDR2 FQNNGV. CDR3 length equals 16 residues. The junction had 14 bases not matched to a gene; V was cut back by 5 bases and J by 5 bases.

The rearrangement joins TRBV19 to TRBJ2-1; possible D gene TRBD1, 6 bases. Germline CDR1 LNHDA, CDR2 SQIVND (reference sequence). The germline V and J ends were trimmed by 6 bases and 0 bases, with 12 bases remaining between them. The CDR3 loop spans 15 amino acids. The CDR3 sequence is CASRETGPSYNEQFF. In DNA form, the CDR3 reads TGTGCCAGTAGGGAGACAGGTCCCTCCTACAATGAGCAGTTCTTC.

The chain carries TRBV28 and TRBJ2-7; D ambiguous. Trimming removed 7 bases at V and 4 bases at J, with 14 bases between. Germline CDR1 is MDHEN and CDR2 is SYDVKM. This CDR3 is built from 13 residues. The CDR3 loop reads CASTPTLAYEQYF. The CDR3 DNA reads TGTGCCAGCACGCCGACACTTGCGTACGAGCAGTACTTC.

V is TRBV7-8 and J is TRBJ1-5; 11 bases match TRBD1. Per the germline V gene, CDR1 is SGHVS and CDR2 is FQNEAQ. With 4 bases clipped from V and 0 bases from J, the junction kept 8 bases outside the gene matches. There are 18 residues in the CDR3. CDR3 in amino acids: CASSYWDRGSYSNQPQHF. The DNA of the CDR3 is TGTGCCAGCAGCTACTGGGACAGGGGGAGTTATAGCAATCAGCCCCAGCATTTT.

The chain employs TRBV12-5 and TRBJ1-2; D is ambiguous. V was clipped by 2 bases and J by 8 bases, with 12 bases between them. Germline-derived CDR1 and CDR2 are LGHNT and FRNRAP. This CDR3 is built from 13 residues. The chain's CDR3 is CASGLYSGGGYTF. CDR3 nucleotide sequence: TGTGCTAGTGGTTTGTACTCCGGCGGCGGCTACACCTTC.

This clone was seen a single time. The gene calls are TRBV7-6 and TRBJ2-5, with a weak D call TRBD2 (7 bases). Trimming shortened V by 5 bases and J by 4 bases, and 14 bases separated the two germline ends. CDR1 SGHVS and CDR2 FNYEAQ come from the germline V gene. The CDR3 spans 14 residues. The CDR3 spells CASSGGGGRETQYF. DNA of the CDR3: TGTGCCAGCAGCGGTGGGGGGGGCCGAGAGACCCAGTACTTC.

For the CDR3, the DNA is TGTGCCAGCAGCTCAACAGGGGTCCGCGCCTACGAGCAGTACTTC. Translated, it gives CASSSTGVRAYEQYF. The rearrangement uses TRBV7-2 and TRBJ2-7, with 7 bases that match TRBD1. Trimming at V came to 4 bases and at J to 2 bases, leaving 8 bases not matched to a gene. The CDR3 is made up of 15 amino acids. CDR1 and CDR2 from the germline V gene are SGHTA and FQGNSA.

The genes are TRBV25-1 and TRBJ2-7; unclear D gene. This CDR3 contains 11 residues. CDR1 MGHDK and CDR2 SYGVNS come from the germline V gene. V lost 3 bases, J lost 4 bases, and 4 bases lay in between. CDR3 sequence reads: CASSDRYEQYF. The DNA for the CDR3 is TGTGCCAGCAGTGACAGGTACGAGCAGTACTTC.

The gene calls are TRBV27 and TRBJ1-6; D gene unclear. There are 18 residues in the CDR3. The ends were cut back, 2 bases at V and 3 bases at J, with 17 bases in the middle. Germline CDR1 and CDR2: MNHEY and SMNVEV (reference sequence). CDR3: CASSLTGLPAGYNSPLHF. The CDR3 DNA reads TGTGCCAGCAGTTTAACGGGCCTTCCGGCGGGCTATAATTCACCCCTCCACTTT.

This clone has a handful of counts. The chain employs TRBV9 and TRBJ2-3, with 7 bases fitting TRBD1. After removal of 4 bases from V and 1 base from J, the junction contained 6 bases not matched to a gene. Germline V CDR1 and CDR2: SGDLS, YYNGEE. This CDR3 has 15 residues. This CDR3 is CASSTRQGGTDTQYF. The CDR3 region has the DNA TGTGCCAGCAGCACCCGACAGGGCGGCACAGATACGCAGTATTTT.

This chain uses TRBV10-3 with TRBJ2-7, with D possibly matching TRBD1 (5 bases). The germline V gene has CDR1 ENHRY and CDR2 SYGVKD. V shed 0 bases and J shed 0 bases, with 9 bases lying between them. This CDR3 region has 15 residues. Here the CDR3 DNA reads TGTGCCATCAGTGAGTCCCCCCAGGGCTCCTACGAGCAGTACTTC. Its translation: CAISESPQGSYEQYF.

V is TRBV7-2 and J is TRBJ2-1; D is perhaps TRBD1 (5 bases). In germline, CDR1 is SGHTA, CDR2 FQGNSA. The CDR3 spans 13 residues. Between the trimmed V and J ends, which lost 5 bases and 5 bases, there was a span of 10 bases. The CDR3 nucleotides are TGTGCCAGCAGCCAAGGGGTAAACAATGAGCAGTTCTTC. The encoded protein is CASSQGVNNEQFF.

V is TRBV5-1 and J is TRBJ1-6, with TRBD1 identical over 7 bases. The germline CDR1 and CDR2 sequences are SGHRS and YFSETQ. With V trimmed by 0 bases and J by 10 bases, 7 bases remained unmatched. The CDR3 length is 15 residues. CDR3 nucleotide sequence: TGCGCCAGCAGCTTGGGGACAGGAATGGGCTCACCCCTCCACTTT. Its protein is CASSLGTGMGSPLHF.

V and J are TRBV27 and TRBJ1-1; TRBD1 matches at 9 bases. In germline, CDR1 is MNHEY, CDR2 SMNVEV (reference sequence). V lost 7 bases, J lost 4 bases, and 4 bases stayed unmatched. The CDR3 extends over 13 amino acids. Written as DNA, the CDR3 is TGTGCCAGCAATACAGGGGGCAGCACTGAAGCTTTCTTT. Translation: CASNTGGSTEAFF.

This clone was detected only a few times. The chain combines TRBV2 with TRBJ2-2; unclear D gene. CDR3 length equals 13 residues. Trimming pared 0 bases from V and 6 bases from J, leaving 5 bases between. Per the germline V gene, CDR1 is SNHLY and CDR2 is FYNNEI. DNA for the CDR3: TGTGCCAGCAGTGAAGCCAGCGCCGGGGAGCTGTTTTTT. This codes for CASSEASAGELFF.

V and J are TRBV9 and TRBJ2-6; 9 nucleotides line up with TRBD2. CDR1 SGDLS and CDR2 YYNGEE come from the germline V gene. The CDR3 length is 18 residues. The junction had 7 bases not matched to a gene; V was cut back by 3 bases and J by 0 bases. The CDR3: CASSERLAVGSGANVLTF. The CDR3 bases are TGTGCCAGCAGCGAGAGACTAGCGGTGGGCTCTGGGGCCAACGTCCTGACTTTC.

This sequence joins TRBV6-5 and TRBJ2-7, with TRBD1 as a possible D gene (7 bases). Germline CDR1 MNHEY, CDR2 SVGAGI. The CDR3 covers 14 residues. Between the trimmed V and J ends, which lost 0 bases and 4 bases, there was a span of 10 bases. CDR3 DNA: TGTGCCAGCAGTTACTCGCCAGGGGGGTACGAGCAGTACTTC. Protein: CASSYSPGGYEQYF.

The chain has TRBV5-4 and TRBJ2-1, with 13 positions matching TRBD2. Per the germline V gene, CDR1 is SGHNT and CDR2 is YYREEE (reference sequence). Germline trimming cut 4 bases from V and 4 bases from J; bases unmatched to any gene: 5. The CDR3 loop spans 16 amino acids. CDR3 DNA: TGTGCCAGCAGCCCTACGGGACTAGCGGGATACAATGAGCAGTTCTTC. Protein: CASSPTGLAGYNEQFF.

V is TRBV5-4 and J is TRBJ1-5; D is unresolved. In germline, CDR1 is SGHNT, CDR2 YYREEE (reference sequence). The CDR3 length is 13 residues. Trimming shortened V by 0 bases and J by 5 bases, and 6 bases separated the two germline ends. The CDR3 reads CASSLGRDQPQHF. The CDR3 coding sequence is TGTGCCAGCAGCTTGGGCCGGGATCAGCCCCAGCATTTT.

V and J are TRBV4-1 and TRBJ2-3, with 12 bases aligning to TRBD2. Germline V gene data show CDR1 as MGHRA and CDR2 as YSYEKL. CDR3 length equals 17 residues. V lost 1 base, J lost 2 bases, and 4 bases stayed unmatched. CDR3 sequence: CASSQGGTSGFTDTQYF. CDR3 nucleotide sequence: TGCGCCAGCAGCCAAGGAGGGACTAGCGGGTTCACAGATACGCAGTATTTT.

This clone occurred a few times. The CDR3 is CASSKTGGGYGYTF. CDR3 nucleotides: TGTGCCAGCAGCAAAACAGGGGGCGGGTATGGCTACACCTTC. The chain carries TRBV11-2 and TRBJ1-2; 9 bases line up with TRBD1. V was pared by 5 bases and J by 5 bases, with 6 bases of the junction left unmatched. This CDR3 contains 14 residues. Germline V gene sequence: CDR1 SGHAT, CDR2 FQNNGV. Full variable domain (outside the CDR3, taken from reference TRBV11-2 and TRBJ1-2): EAGVAQSPRYKIIEKRQSVAFWCNPISGHATLYWYQQILGQGPKLLIQFQNNGVVDDSQLPKDRFSAERLKGVDSTLKIQPAKLEDSAVYLCASSKTGGGYGYTFGSGTRLTVV.

The chain has TRBV5-8 and TRBJ2-3; 8 bases map to TRBD1. The CDR3 sequence is 16 residues long. The germline V gene encodes CDR1 SGHTS and CDR2 YDEGEE. V lost 0 bases to trimming and J lost 2 bases; unmatched junction nucleotides: 5. The CDR3 DNA reads as TGTGCCAGCAGCTTGGTGCAGGGGGCACACACAGATACGCAGTATTTT. This sequence encodes CASSLVQGAHTDTQYF. The variable domain in full, with the rest retrieved from reference TRBV5-8 and TRBJ2-3, is EAGVTQSPTHLIKTRGQQATLRCSPISGHTSVYWYQQALGLGLQFLLWYDEGEERNRGNFPPRFSGRQFPNYSSELNVNALELEDSALYLCASSLVQGAHTDTQYFGPGTRLTVL.